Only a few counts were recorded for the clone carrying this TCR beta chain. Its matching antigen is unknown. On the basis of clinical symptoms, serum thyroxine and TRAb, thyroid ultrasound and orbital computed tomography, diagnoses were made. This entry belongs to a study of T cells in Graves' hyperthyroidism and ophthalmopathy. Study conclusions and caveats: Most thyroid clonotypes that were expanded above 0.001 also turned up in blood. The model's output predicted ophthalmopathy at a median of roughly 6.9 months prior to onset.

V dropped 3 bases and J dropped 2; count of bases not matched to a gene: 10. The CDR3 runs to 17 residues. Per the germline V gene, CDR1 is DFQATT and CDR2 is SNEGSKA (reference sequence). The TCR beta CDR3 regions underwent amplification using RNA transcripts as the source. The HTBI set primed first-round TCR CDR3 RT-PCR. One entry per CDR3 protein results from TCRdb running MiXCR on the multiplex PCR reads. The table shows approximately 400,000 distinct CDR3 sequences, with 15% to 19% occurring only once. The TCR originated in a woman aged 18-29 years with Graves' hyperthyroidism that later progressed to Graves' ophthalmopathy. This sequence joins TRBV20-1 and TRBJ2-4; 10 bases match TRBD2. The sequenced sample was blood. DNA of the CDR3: TGCAGTGCTAGGCTAGCGGGAGTCGCCTTGACCAAAAACATTCAGTACTTC. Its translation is CSARLAGVALTKNIQYF.